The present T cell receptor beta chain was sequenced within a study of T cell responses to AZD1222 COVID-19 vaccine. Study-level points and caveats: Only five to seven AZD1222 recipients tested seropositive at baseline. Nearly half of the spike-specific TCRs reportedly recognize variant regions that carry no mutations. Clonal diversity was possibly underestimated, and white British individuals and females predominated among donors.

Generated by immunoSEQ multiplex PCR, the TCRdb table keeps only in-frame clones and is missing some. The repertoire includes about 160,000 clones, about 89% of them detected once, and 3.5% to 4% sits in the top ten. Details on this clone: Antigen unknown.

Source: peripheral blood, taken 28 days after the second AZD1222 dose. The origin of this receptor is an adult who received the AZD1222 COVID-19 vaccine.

The chain's CDR3 is CASTLIRARGTEAFF. The CDR3 DNA reads as TGTGCCAGTACTCTTATACGCGCGAGAGGCACTGAAGCTTTCTTT. The chain combines TRBV19 with TRBJ1-1; no clear D. Trimming left V 7 bases short and J 4 bases short, with 19 bases between. The V gene's germline CDR1 is LNHDA and CDR2 SQIVND (reference sequence). The CDR3 is made up of 15 amino acids.